The clone carrying this T cell receptor (beta chain) was recorded a few times. MiXCR was run by TCRdb on the RT-PCR reads, yielding one entry per CDR3 protein. The data hold about 700,000 distinct CDR3 sequences, with 13% to 15% observed a single time. V was shortened by 5 bases and J by 0 bases, with 17 bases between the two germline ends. The CDR3 spans 17 residues. Per the germline V gene, CDR1 is SNHLY and CDR2 is FYNNEI. The sequence came from a female donor in good health, serving as a healthy control. The chain recombines TRBV2 with TRBJ1-3; D possibly corresponds to TRBD1 (5 bases). Sequencing input: memory CD4+ T cells from blood. CDR3 in DNA: TGTGCCAGCAGTTACTCAGTAGGGGCCTTCTCTGGAAACACCATATATTTT. Translation gives CASSYSVGAFSGNTIYF.